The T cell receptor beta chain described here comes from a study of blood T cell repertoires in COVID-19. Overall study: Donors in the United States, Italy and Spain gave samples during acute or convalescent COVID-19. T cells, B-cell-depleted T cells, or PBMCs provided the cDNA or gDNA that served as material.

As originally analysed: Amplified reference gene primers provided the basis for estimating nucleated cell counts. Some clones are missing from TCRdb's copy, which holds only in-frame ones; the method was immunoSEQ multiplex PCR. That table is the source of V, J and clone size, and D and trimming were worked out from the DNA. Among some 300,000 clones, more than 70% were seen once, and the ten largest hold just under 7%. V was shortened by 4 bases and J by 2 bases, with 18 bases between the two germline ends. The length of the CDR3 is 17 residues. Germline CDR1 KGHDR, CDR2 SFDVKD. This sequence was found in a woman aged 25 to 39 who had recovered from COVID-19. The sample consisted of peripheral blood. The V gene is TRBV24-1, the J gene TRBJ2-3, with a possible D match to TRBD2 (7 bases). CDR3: CATSDNFGGPITDTQYF. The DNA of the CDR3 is TGTGCCACCAGTGACAACTTCGGGGGGCCGATCACAGATACGCAGTATTTT.